The 21 T cell receptor beta chains listed next were all sequenced from one sample in a study of neurological immune-mediated disorders. TCRdb used MiXCR to reprocess the 5' RACE reads, holding one entry per CDR3 protein. The data show over 60,000 distinct CDR3 sequences, with roughly 4.8% seen just once and 2% to 2.5% held by the top ten. Specimen: PBMCs. These receptors all come from a woman between 65 and 79 years old with multiple sclerosis.

This clonotype has at least ten counts. The chain joins TRBV6-2 or TRBV6-3 to TRBJ1-5; D gene ambiguous. The germline V gene encodes CDR1 MNHEY and CDR2 SVGEGT. Between the trimmed V and J ends, which lost 6 bases and 0 bases, there was a span of 15 bases. The CDR3 consists of 16 residues. CDR3 nucleotides: TGTGCCAGCAGCTTCCGGGCCACTTATAGCAATCAGCCCCAGCATTTT. This sequence encodes CASSFRATYSNQPQHF.

The table lists this clonotype with many counts. The chain employs TRBV20-1 and TRBJ2-7; weak D call: TRBD1 (5 bases). The CDR3 length is 12 residues. V was cut by 3 bases and J by 2 bases, with 8 bases left in between. Germline CDR1 reads DFQATT; CDR2 reads SNEGSKA (reference sequence). CDR3 sequence reads: CSARHRTYEQYF. CDR3 nucleotide sequence: TGCAGTGCTAGGCACAGGACCTACGAGCAGTACTTC.

This clonotype was seen at least ten times. The chain carries TRBV7-9 and TRBJ2-1; the D gene is possibly TRBD2 (5 bases). V dropped 2 bases and J dropped 4 bases, with 15 bases sitting between them. The CDR3 spans 16 residues. CDR1 SEHNR and CDR2 FQNEAQ come from the germline V gene (reference sequence). The CDR3 sequence: CASSLLGAPGYNEQFF. The CDR3 DNA sequence: TGTGCCAGCAGCTTACTCGGAGCGCCGGGGTACAATGAGCAGTTCTTC.

This clonotype was found a few times. The CDR3: CASSRGGGRNNEQFF. CDR3 bases: TGTGCCAGCAGCCGTGGGGGCGGGCGAAACAATGAGCAGTTCTTC. This rearrangement joins TRBV7-6 to TRBJ2-1, with D possibly TRBD1 on 6 matching bases. Trimming stripped 5 bases from V and 5 bases from J, with 16 bases between. The CDR3 is 15 residues long. Germline V lookup: CDR1 SGHVS, CDR2 FNYEAQ.

This clonotype was detected many times. The chain links TRBV7-9 to TRBJ1-2; D unclear. Trimming removed 1 base from V and 2 bases from J, with 8 bases in between. The CDR3 spans 14 residues. The germline CDR1 and CDR2 sequences are SEHNR and FQNEAQ (reference sequence). The CDR3 nucleotides are TGTGCCAGCAGCTTAGGGTCGGAGAACTATGGCTACACCTTC. Protein product: CASSLGSENYGYTF.

This clonotype was counted many times. V and J are TRBV20-1 and TRBJ1-5, with 9 bases lining up with TRBD1. V shed 6 bases and J 4 bases; nucleotides not matched to a gene: 7. The CDR3 contains 14 residues. The germline V gene encodes CDR1 DFQATT and CDR2 SNEGSKA (reference sequence). The CDR3 DNA sequence: TGCAGTGCCTTAGGTGGGACAGGGAATCAGCCCCAGCATTTT. As protein: CSALGGTGNQPQHF.

This clonotype was seen only a few times. The genes are TRBV20-1 and TRBJ2-7; D is uncertain. Germline V gene lookup returns CDR1 DFQATT and CDR2 SNEGSKA (reference sequence). Trimming removed 6 bases from V and 6 bases from J, with 12 bases in between. The CDR3 extends over 11 amino acids. CDR3 sequence (DNA): TGCAGTGCACAGATACTTTCCGAGCAGTACTTC. It is translated as CSAQILSEQYF.

This clonotype was recorded at least ten times. This chain uses TRBV5-6 with TRBJ1-5; 10 positions agree with TRBD1. V lost 4 bases, J lost 3 bases, and 7 bases stayed unmatched. This CDR3 has 16 amino acids. Germline loops: CDR1 SGHDT, CDR2 YYEEEE. The CDR3 here is CASSLTGGADNQPQHF. CDR3 nucleotide sequence: TGTGCCAGCAGCCTGACAGGGGGCGCGGACAATCAGCCCCAGCATTTT.

This clonotype has a count of ten or more. The CDR3 DNA sequence: TGTGCCAGCAGTTTCGGGGTTGGCTACACCTTC. It encodes CASSFGVGYTF. The genes are TRBV12-3 or TRBV12-4 and TRBJ1-2, with D hard to call. V lost 3 bases to trimming and J lost 7 bases, with 6 bases between them. The CDR3 sequence is 11 residues long.

This clonotype was picked up many times. V usage is TRBV9 and J usage is TRBJ2-3; TRBD2 matches at 10 bases. V shed 3 bases and J 2 bases; nucleotides not matched to a gene: 6. This CDR3 comprises 16 residues. Germline loops: CDR1 SGDLS, CDR2 YYNGEE. CDR3 in DNA: TGTGCCAGCAGCGCGACTAGCGGGCCCCTCACAGATACGCAGTATTTT. This codes for CASSATSGPLTDTQYF.

In this sample, this clonotype turned up many times. V and J are TRBV12-3 or TRBV12-4 and TRBJ1-2; D is unclear. There are 14 residues in the CDR3. Trimming took 0 bases from V and 2 from J, leaving 7 bases between them. The DNA of the CDR3 is TGTGCCAGCAGTTTAGCGGGTGTCAACTATGGCTACACCTTC. It specifies CASSLAGVNYGYTF.

At least ten counts were recorded for this clonotype. V and J are TRBV9 and TRBJ2-2; D perhaps matches TRBD2 (6 bases). Germline V CDR1 and CDR2: SGDLS, YYNGEE. Deletions cut 4 bases from V and 5 bases from J, with 18 bases between. This CDR3 region has 16 residues. CDR3 region: CASSFTAGLRTGELFF. The CDR3 DNA reads TGTGCCAGCAGCTTCACAGCGGGCTTAAGAACCGGGGAGCTGTTTTTT.

This rearrangement joins TRBV6-5 to TRBJ2-4; 7 nucleotides line up with TRBD2. This CDR3 is 14 amino acids long. The junction had 6 bases not matched to a gene; V was cut back by 6 bases and J by 4 bases. The germline V gene encodes CDR1 MNHEY and CDR2 SVGAGI. The CDR3 bases are TGTGCCAGCAGCCAGGGACTACAAAAAAACATTCAGTACTTC. Amino acid sequence: CASSQGLQKNIQYF.

In its sample, this clonotype was seen many times. The rearrangement joins TRBV11-3 to TRBJ2-3; no reliable D call. The germline V and J ends were trimmed by 5 bases and 0 bases, with 12 bases remaining between them. In germline, CDR1 is SGHNT, CDR2 YENEEA. This CDR3 is 15 amino acids long. The CDR3: CASSRGSWSTDTQYF. The CDR3 DNA reads TGTGCCAGCAGCCGAGGAAGCTGGAGCACAGATACGCAGTATTTT.

This clonotype was recorded at least ten times. V gene TRBV15 combines with J gene TRBJ2-5; D gene ambiguous. This CDR3 region has 13 residues. V lost 1 base and J 4 bases, leaving 7 bases between the germline ends. The germline gives CDR1 LNHNV, CDR2 YYDKDF (reference sequence). The CDR3 region is CATSRASIETQYF. The CDR3 DNA follows: TGTGCCACCAGCAGAGCCTCGATAGAGACCCAGTACTTC.

This clonotype was observed a handful of times. With a much larger clone just one base away, this may be a read error. The rearrangement links TRBV7-8 to TRBJ1-2; a weak D match, TRBD1 (6 bases). V dropped 1 base and J dropped 7 bases, with 13 bases sitting between them. Germline-derived CDR1 and CDR2 are SGHVS and FQNEAQ. CDR3 length equals 14 residues. The CDR3 is CASSLVTQGTGYTF. CDR3 sequence (DNA): TGTGCCAGCAGCTTAGTCACACAGGGTACTGGCTACACCTTC.

About this clonotype: A much larger clone sits a single nucleotide away, making a read error possible. The rearrangement joins TRBV12-3 or TRBV12-4 to TRBJ2-1, with 8 bases lining up with TRBD1. This CDR3 has 16 amino acids. V gave up 6 bases and J gave up 4 bases; unmatched junction bases: 11. The CDR3 sequence: CASREIRDRTYNEQFF. In DNA form, the CDR3 reads TGTGCCAGCAGAGAAATCCGGGACAGGACTTACAATGAGCAGTTCTTC.

This clonotype was seen at least ten times. V usage is TRBV5-1 and J usage is TRBJ2-7; 7 nucleotides agree with TRBD1. CDR1 SGHRS and CDR2 YFSETQ come from the germline V gene. The CDR3 runs to 15 residues. Germline trimming cut 3 bases from V and 1 base from J; bases unmatched to any gene: 7. In DNA form, the CDR3 reads TGCGCCAGCAGCTCCGGGACAGCTCTTTCCTACGAGCAGTACTTC. Translation gives CASSSGTALSYEQYF.

This clonotype was picked up a small number of times. The chain is built from TRBV5-1 and TRBJ2-1, with TRBD2 identical over 7 bases. CDR1 is SGHRS, CDR2 YFSETQ, per germline. After removal of 3 bases from V and 7 bases from J, the junction contained 10 bases not matched to a gene. The CDR3 consists of 15 residues. Here the CDR3 DNA reads TGCGCCAGCAGCTGGGGGGGACTTCGCCTGAATGAGCAGTTCTTC. Translating it yields CASSWGGLRLNEQFF.

Many counts were recorded for this clonotype. V usage is TRBV20-1 and J usage is TRBJ1-5, with 11 bases that match TRBD1. This CDR3 is built from 15 residues. Losses at the gene ends were 5 bases for V and 7 bases for J; bases not matched to a gene: 10. The V gene's germline CDR1 is DFQATT and CDR2 SNEGSKA (reference sequence). CDR3 bases: TGCAGTGCTCTCCGCGGGACAGGGGGGGACCAGCCCCAGCATTTT. Protein sequence: CSALRGTGGDQPQHF.

This clonotype was seen a handful of times. This chain connects TRBV7-2 to TRBJ2-1; D remains ambiguous. There are 13 residues in the CDR3. V was shortened by 3 bases and J by 8 bases, with 11 bases between the two germline ends. The germline CDR1 and CDR2 sequences are SGHTA and FQGNSA. The CDR3 DNA is TGTGCCAGCAGCTTCTTCTGGACGGATGAGCAGTTCTTC. Protein product: CASSFFWTDEQFF.